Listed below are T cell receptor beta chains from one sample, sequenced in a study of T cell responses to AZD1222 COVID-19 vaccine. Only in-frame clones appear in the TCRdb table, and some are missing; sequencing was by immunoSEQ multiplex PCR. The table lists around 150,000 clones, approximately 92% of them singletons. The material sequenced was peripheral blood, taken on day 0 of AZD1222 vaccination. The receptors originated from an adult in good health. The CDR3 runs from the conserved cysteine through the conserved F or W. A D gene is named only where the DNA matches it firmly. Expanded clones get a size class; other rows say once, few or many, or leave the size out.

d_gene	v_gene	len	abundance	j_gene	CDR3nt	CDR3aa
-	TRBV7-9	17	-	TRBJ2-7	TGTGCCAGCAGCTCCTATTCCGGGCCTAAGGTCACCTACGAGCAGTACTTC	CASSSYSGPKVTYEQYF
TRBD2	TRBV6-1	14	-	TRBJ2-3	TGTGCCAGCAGTGAAGCTAGCGGGACGAATACGCAGTATTTT	CASSEASGTNTQYF
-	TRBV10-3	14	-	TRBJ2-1	TGTGCCATCGGAAGTGGGGAGGTGATGGATGAGCAGTTCTTC	CAIGSGEVMDEQFF
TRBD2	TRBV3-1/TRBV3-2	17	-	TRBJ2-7	TGTGCCAGCAGCCCTAACGCCGGGACTATGGACTCCTACGAGCAGTACTTC	CASSPNAGTMDSYEQYF
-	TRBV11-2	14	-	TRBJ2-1	TGTGCCAGCAGCAGGCTTAGCTCCTACAATGAGCAGTTCTTC	CASSRLSSYNEQFF
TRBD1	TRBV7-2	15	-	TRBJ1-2	TGTGCCAGCAGCTCCGAGGGACAGATCCACTATGGCTACACCTTC	CASSSEGQIHYGYTF
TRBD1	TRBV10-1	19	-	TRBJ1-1	TGCGCCAGCATTTCTCAAAGGGACAGGGTTTCACTGGTGAACACTGAAGCTTTCTTT	CASISQRDRVSLVNTEAFF
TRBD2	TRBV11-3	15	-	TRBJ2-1	TGTGCCAGCAGCTCCCGGGACTACTCGATCAATGAGCAGTTCTTC	CASSSRDYSINEQFF
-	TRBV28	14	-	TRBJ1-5	TGTGCTACTAGGGGGGCGTTCGGCAATCAGCCCCAGCATTTT	CATRGAFGNQPQHF
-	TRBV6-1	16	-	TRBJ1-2	TGTGCCAGCAGTGAAGAAGGAATATCAGGGTACTATGGCTACACCTTC	CASSEEGISGYYGYTF
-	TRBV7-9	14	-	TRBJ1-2	TGTGCCAGCAGCTTTAGCCAGACTAACTATGGCTACACCTTC	CASSFSQTNYGYTF
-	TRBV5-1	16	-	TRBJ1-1	TGCGCCAGCATTTCGTCACGGGCTAACCCGAACACTGAAGCTTTCTTT	CASISSRANPNTEAFF
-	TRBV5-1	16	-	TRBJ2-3	TGCGCCAGCAGCCCGATCGGGGCGGGTAGCGTGGATACGCAGTATTTT	CASSPIGAGSVDTQYF
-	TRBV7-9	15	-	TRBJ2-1	TGTGCCAGCAGCTTAGTTCGGGGCTCCTACAATGAGCAGTTCTTC	CASSLVRGSYNEQFF
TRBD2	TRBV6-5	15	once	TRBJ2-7	TGTGCCAGCAGTTACTCAGGGCTAGCGGGGCCCGAGCAGTACTTC	CASSYSGLAGPEQYF
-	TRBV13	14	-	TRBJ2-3	TGTGCCAGCAGTTCTAATCTCGGGGCAGATACGCAGTATTTT	CASSSNLGADTQYF
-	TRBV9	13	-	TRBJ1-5	TGTGCCAGCAGCGTAGGGAGCAATCAGCCCCAGCATTTT	CASSVGSNQPQHF
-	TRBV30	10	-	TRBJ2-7	TGTGCCTGGAGTAAGGACGAGCAGTACTTC	CAWSKDEQYF
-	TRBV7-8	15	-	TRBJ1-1	TGTGCCAGCAGCTTAGAGCTGGGGCGGAACACTGAAGCTTTCTTT	CASSLELGRNTEAFF
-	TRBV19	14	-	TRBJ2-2	TGCCCCGATCGAACAGGGTCGAACACCGGGGAGCTGTTTTTT	CPDRTGSNTGELFF
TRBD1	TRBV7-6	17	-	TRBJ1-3	TGTGCCAGCAGCCGCCAGCCTGGGACAGGCTCTGGAAACACCATATATTTT	CASSRQPGTGSGNTIYF
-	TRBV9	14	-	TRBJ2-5	TGTGCCAGCACCCTGGGAAAGGTAGGAGAGACCCAGTACTTC	CASTLGKVGETQYF
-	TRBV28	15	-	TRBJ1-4	TGTGCCAGCAATCTTTTGGGGGTTACTAATGAAAAACTGTTTTTT	CASNLLGVTNEKLFF
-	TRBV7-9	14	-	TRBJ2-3	TGTGCCAGCAGCTTCAATGACGGGACAGATACGCAGTATTTT	CASSFNDGTDTQYF
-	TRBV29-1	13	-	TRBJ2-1	TGCAGCGTTGAGGGGCTCTCGGGCAATGAGCAGTTCTTC	CSVEGLSGNEQFF
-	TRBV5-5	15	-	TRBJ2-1	TGTGCCAGCAACCCTCGGGACAACTCCTACAATGAGCAGTTCTTC	CASNPRDNSYNEQFF
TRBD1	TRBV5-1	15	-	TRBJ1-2	TGCGCCAGCACCCGAGGGGGCGAAGTTAACTATGGCTACACCTTC	CASTRGGEVNYGYTF
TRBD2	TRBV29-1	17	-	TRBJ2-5	TGCAGCGTTGAACCGGAGTTAGCGGGGGGCCCGCGGGAGACCCAGTACTTC	CSVEPELAGGPRETQYF
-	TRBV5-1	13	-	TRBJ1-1	TGCGCCAGCAGCCCCCAGGGTTACACTGAAGCTTTCTTT	CASSPQGYTEAFF
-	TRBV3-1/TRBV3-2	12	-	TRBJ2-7	TGTGCCAGCAGCCAAGACTACTACGAGCAGTACTTC	CASSQDYYEQYF
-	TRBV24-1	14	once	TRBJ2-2	TGTGCCACCAGTGAGACAGACACCACCGGGGAGCTGTTTTTT	CATSETDTTGELFF
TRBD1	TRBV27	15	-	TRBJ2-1	TGTGCCAGCAGTTTTAGGGGGCAGTTTATGGATGAGCAGTTCTTC	CASSFRGQFMDEQFF
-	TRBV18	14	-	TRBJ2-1	TGTGCCAGCTCACCAACGGACAGTAACAATGAGCAGTTCTTC	CASSPTDSNNEQFF
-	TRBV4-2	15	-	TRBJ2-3	TGTGCCAGCAGCCCGAAGGGGGGGCAGACAGATACGCAGTATTTT	CASSPKGGQTDTQYF
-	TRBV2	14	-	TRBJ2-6	TGTGCCAGCAATTTGGCTTCTGGGGCCAACGTCCTGACTTTC	CASNLASGANVLTF
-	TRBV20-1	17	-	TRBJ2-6	TGCAGTGCTAGTGTTGAGGTCACGTTCTCTGGGGCCAACGTCCTGACTTTC	CSASVEVTFSGANVLTF
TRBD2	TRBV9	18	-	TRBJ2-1	TGTGCCAGCAGCATGCACTTAGCGGGAGGGCACCAGTACAATGAGCAGTTCTTC	CASSMHLAGGHQYNEQFF
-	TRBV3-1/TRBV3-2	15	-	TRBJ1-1	TGTGCCAGCAGACCCGTCCTAGGGCCGGGCACTGAAGCTTTCTTT	CASRPVLGPGTEAFF
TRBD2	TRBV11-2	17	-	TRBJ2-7	TGTGCCAGCAGCTTAGATAGGGGACTAGCGGGCTCCTACGAGCAGTACTTC	CASSLDRGLAGSYEQYF
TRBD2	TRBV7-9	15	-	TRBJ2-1	TGTGCCAGCAGCATTCTAGCGGGGGGATTACATGAGCAGTTCTTC	CASSILAGGLHEQFF
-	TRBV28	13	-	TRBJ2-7	TGTGCCAGCAGTTTAGTAGAGGTGTTCGAGCAGTACTTC	CASSLVEVFEQYF
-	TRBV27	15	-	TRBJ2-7	TGTGCCAGCAGTTTAGAAACCGGGGCGTCCTACGAGCAGTACTTC	CASSLETGASYEQYF
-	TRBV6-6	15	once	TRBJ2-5	TGTGCCAGCAGTTACCCGACATTGCGCCAAGAGACCCAGTACTTC	CASSYPTLRQETQYF
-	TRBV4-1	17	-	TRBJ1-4	TGCGCCAGCAGCCAAGATCCCTCGACAGGTTCTTCTGAAAAACTGTTTTTT	CASSQDPSTGSSEKLFF
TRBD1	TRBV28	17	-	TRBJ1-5	TGTGCCAGCAGTTCTCTAAATATGGACAGGGGAGGTCAGCCCCAGCATTTT	CASSSLNMDRGGQPQHF
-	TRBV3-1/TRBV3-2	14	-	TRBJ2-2	TGTGCCAGCAGCCAAAGACAGGAGGAAGGGGAGCTGTTTTTT	CASSQRQEEGELFF
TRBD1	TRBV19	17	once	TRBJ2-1	TGTGCCAGTAGTCCACTTCGACAGGGGACTTGGGATAATGAGCAGTTCTTC	CASSPLRQGTWDNEQFF